This TCR beta chain was sequenced during a study of blood T cell repertoires in COVID-19. For the study at large: Samples taken during acute and convalescent COVID-19 were collected in the United States, Italy and Spain.

This CDR3 is built from 15 residues. Germline-derived CDR1 and CDR2 are SGHAT and FQNNGV. Trimming left V 0 bases short and J 0 bases short, with 8 bases between. Method: immunoSEQ multiplex PCR; TCRdb's copy keeps in-frame clones and lacks some. The table records approximately 300,000 clones, around 84% of them present only once. The sequence was obtained from a woman aged 18-30 years who had recovered from COVID-19. The rearrangement links TRBV11-2 to TRBJ1-1; D is ambiguous. What was sequenced was PBMCs or T cells enriched from blood (not recorded which). The DNA for the CDR3 is TGTGCCAGCAGCTTAGATCCGTCTATGAACACTGAAGCTTTCTTT. Translation gives CASSLDPSMNTEAFF. The whole variable domain, remainder taken from reference TRBV11-2 and TRBJ1-1, is EAGVAQSPRYKIIEKRQSVAFWCNPISGHATLYWYQQILGQGPKLLIQFQNNGVVDDSQLPKDRFSAERLKGVDSTLKIQPAKLEDSAVYLCASSLDPSMNTEAFFGQGTRLTVV.